One and the same sample provided the 29 T cell receptor beta chains below, sequenced in a study of post-analysis software for immune sequencing data. Findings of the study overall: The study found TRBV5-6, TRBV5-1 and TRBV20-1 among a handful of TRBV segments more frequent in patients than controls.

These receptors' targets are unknown. Every TCR beta cDNA library bore unique molecular identifiers. TCRdb reanalysed the PCR reads using MiXCR and keeps one entry per CDR3 protein. The repertoire holds about 570,000 distinct CDR3 sequences, with under 40% as singletons. The sample was blood. The receptors derive from a girl between 2 and 17 years old with multiple sclerosis.

Turning to this clonotype: An end of the junction does not agree with germline; a read error may underlie this. The rearrangement uses TRBV20-1 and TRBJ1-2, with D possibly TRBD1 on 6 matching bases. The CDR3 runs 13 residues. CDR1 and CDR2 from the germline V gene are DFQATT and SNEGSKA (reference sequence). CDR3 DNA sequence: TGCGGTGCCCGGGACATCTTACGGGGTGGCTACACCTTC. It translates to CGARDILRGGYTF.

This sequence joins TRBV28 and TRBJ2-2; D not certain. Trimming took 1 base from V and 1 from J, leaving 7 bases between them. The CDR3 is 15 amino acids. From germline, CDR1 is MDHEN and CDR2 SYDVKM. CDR3 amino acids: CASSLSPRNTGELFF. Here the CDR3 DNA reads TGTGCCAGCAGTTTATCGCCGAGGAACACCGGGGAGCTGTTTTTT. Based on the CDR3 plus reference TRBV28 and TRBJ2-2, the full variable domain is DVKVTQSSRYLVKRTGEKVFLECVQDMDHENMFWYRQDPGLGLRLIYFSYDVKMKEKGDIPEGYSVSREKKERFSLILESASTNQTSMYLCASSLSPRNTGELFFGEGSRLTVL.

The V gene is TRBV18, the J gene TRBJ2-1, with TRBD1 matching over 7 bases. Germline assignment: CDR1 KGHSH and CDR2 LQKENI. CDR3 length equals 15 residues. V was clipped by 3 bases and J by 4 bases; unmatched bases: 6. CDR3 DNA sequence: TGTGCCAGCTCACCCCCCCAGGGGGATTACAATGAGCAGTTCTTC. Encoded protein: CASSPPQGDYNEQFF. The whole variable domain, remainder taken from reference TRBV18 and TRBJ2-1, is NAGVMQNPRHLVRRRGQEARLRCSPMKGHSHVYWYRQLPEEGLKFMVYLQKENIIDESGMPKERFSAEFPKEGPSILRIQQVVRGDSAAYFCASSPPQGDYNEQFFGPGTRLTVL.

Only a few counts were recorded for this clonotype. At one boundary the junction diverges from the germline segment, which might be a read error. The chain couples TRBV2 to TRBJ2-7; D unclear. Germline CDR1 and CDR2: SNHLY and FYNNEI. CDR3 length: 10 residues. Here the CDR3 reads CASKGYEQYF. As DNA, the CDR3 is TGTGCCAGCAAAGGCTACGAGCAGTACTTT.

This clonotype was observed a single time. This sequence joins TRBV19 and TRBJ2-5; TRBD1 is a possible D gene (6 bases). CDR1 and CDR2 (germline): LNHDA, SQIVND (reference sequence). CDR3 length: 13 residues. Trimming removed 7 bases at V and 0 bases at J, with 9 bases between. Here the CDR3 reads CASKGTNQETQYF. DNA for the CDR3: TGTGCCAGTAAGGGGACAAACCAAGAGACCCAGTACTTC.

CDR3 protein: CASSLAGTSGGPINNEQFF. CDR3 nucleotide sequence: TGTGCCAGCAGCTTAGCCGGGACTAGCGGGGGGCCCATTAACAATGAGCAGTTCTTC. The chain combines TRBV7-9 with TRBJ2-1; TRBD2 matches at 15 bases. This CDR3 has 19 amino acids. V lost 0 bases to trimming and J lost 5 bases; unmatched junction nucleotides: 8. Germline V lookup: CDR1 SEHNR, CDR2 FQNEAQ (reference sequence).

This clonotype was found a few times. This chain connects TRBV10-3 to TRBJ1-2, with D uncertain. The CDR3 consists of 10 residues. Germline CDR1 reads ENHRY; CDR2 reads SYGVKD. Trimming took off 7 bases at V and 4 bases at J, with 4 bases between the two ends. CDR3 nucleotide sequence: TGTGCCATCAAGGGCTATGGCTACACCTTC. Its translation is CAIKGYGYTF.

V and J are TRBV28 and TRBJ1-5; possibly TRBD1 for D (5 bases). The CDR3 runs 14 residues. Germline assignment: CDR1 MDHEN and CDR2 SYDVKM. Deletions cut 6 bases from V and 0 bases from J, with 9 bases between. CDR3 bases: TGTGCCAGCAGACGAGGGGTTAGCAATCAGCCCCAGCATTTT. Protein product: CASRRGVSNQPQHF.

The table lists this clonotype with a few counts. The V and J genes are TRBV10-1 and TRBJ2-3; 14 bases line up with TRBD2. Germline CDR1 WNHNN, CDR2 SYGVQD (reference sequence). V shed 4 bases, J shed 2 bases, and the junction held 11 bases outside the gene matches. CDR3 length equals 19 residues. The CDR3 DNA follows: TGCGCCAGCAGTGGAGCGACTAGCGGGGGGGAAGTAAACACAGATACGCAGTATTTT. Protein product: CASSGATSGGEVNTDTQYF.

This clonotype was picked up a small number of times. V gene TRBV3-1 combines with J gene TRBJ2-3; D remains unclear. From germline, CDR1 is LGHDT and CDR2 YNNKEL (reference sequence). The CDR3 length is 16 residues. Trimming took off 0 bases at V and 6 bases at J, with 16 bases between the two ends. In DNA form, the CDR3 reads TGTGCCAGCAGCCAAGACCCCACCCCGAGGTTTGATACGCAGTATTTT. Translation gives CASSQDPTPRFDTQYF.

CDR3 protein: CSASADTQYF. The DNA of the CDR3 is TGCAGTGCTTCGGCAGATACGCAGTATTTT. This chain joins TRBV20-1 and TRBJ2-3; D unclear. CDR3 size: 10 residues. V was trimmed by 5 bases and J by 4 bases, leaving 4 bases between them. Germline loops: CDR1 DFQATT, CDR2 SNEGSKA (reference sequence).

The sample holds one count of this clonotype. This may come from a read error, since a much larger clone is one base off. The V gene is TRBV9, the J gene TRBJ1-2; D is undetermined. V gave up 3 bases and J gave up 0 bases, with 15 bases separating them. The germline CDR1 and CDR2 sequences are SGDLS and YYNGEE. The CDR3 length is 16 residues. The CDR3 is CASSAVLVRANYGYTF. CDR3 nucleotides: TGTGCCAGCAGCGCCGTCCTAGTCCGAGCTAACTATGGCTACACCTTC. The entire variable domain, with the rest obtained from reference TRBV9 and TRBJ1-2, is as follows: DSGVTQTPKHLITATGQRVTLRCSPRSGDLSVYWYQQSLDQGLQFLIQYYNGEERAKGNILERFSAQQFPDLHSELNLSSLELGDSALYFCASSAVLVRANYGYTFGSGTRLTVV.

This clonotype was picked up a small number of times. The chain's CDR3 is CASSPIQGGQETQYF. The CDR3 coding sequence is TGTGCCAGCTCACCAATACAGGGAGGGCAAGAGACCCAGTACTTC. J is TRBJ2-5 and V is TRBV18, with D tentatively TRBD2 (7 bases). V lost 2 bases, J lost 2 bases, and 12 bases lay in between. The germline V gene has CDR1 KGHSH and CDR2 LQKENI. The CDR3 has 15 residues.

This clonotype has only a few counts. The chain carries TRBV6-6 and TRBJ2-1; D unresolved. The CDR3 consists of 12 residues. The germline V gene has CDR1 MNHNY and CDR2 SVGAGI (reference sequence). The ends were cut back, 6 bases at V and 15 bases at J, with 18 bases in the middle. CDR3: CASRLGVAQPFF. The CDR3 DNA reads TGTGCCAGCAGGTTAGGTGTTGCGCAGCCGTTCTTC.

This clonotype was found a few times. The V gene is TRBV20-1, the J gene TRBJ1-2; D is perhaps TRBD1 (5 bases). Germline V gives CDR1 DFQATT, CDR2 SNEGSKA (reference sequence). The CDR3 totals 14 residues. Between the trimmed V and J ends, which lost 6 bases and 8 bases, there was a span of 22 bases. The CDR3 coding sequence is TGCAGTGCCCCGACGACGGGGGACGGCTTGGGCTACACCTTC. Translating gives CSAPTTGDGLGYTF.

This clonotype was seen a few times. The rearrangement joins TRBV14 to TRBJ2-1, with TRBD2 identical over 7 bases. Unmatched junction bases numbered 14, after V lost 5 bases and J lost 1 base. This CDR3 spans 18 amino acids. The germline V gene has CDR1 SGHDN and CDR2 FVKESK. The CDR3 reads CASSSPLGQRGSYNEQFF. Written as DNA, the CDR3 is TGTGCCAGCAGCTCACCCTTGGGCCAGCGGGGATCCTACAATGAGCAGTTCTTC.

The CDR3, as DNA: TGCGCCAGCAGCCCGACGGACAGCTTGAACACTGAAGCTTTCTTT. It translates to CASSPTDSLNTEAFF. The chain recombines TRBV5-1 with TRBJ1-1, with D tentatively TRBD1 (6 bases). With 4 bases removed from V and 0 bases from J, the gap between germline ends came to 13 bases. The CDR3 covers 15 residues. Germline V gene sequence: CDR1 SGHRS, CDR2 YFSETQ.

This clonotype has only a few counts. A much bigger clone sits one base away, suggesting this may be a read error. V and J are TRBV10-3 and TRBJ2-1; 10 nucleotides agree with TRBD2. This CDR3 has 17 amino acids. Germline V gene lookup returns CDR1 ENHRY and CDR2 SYGVKD. J gave up 5 bases and V 0 bases, and 7 bases lay outside the gene matches. The CDR3 bases are TGTGCCATCAGTGAGTCGATGGCTAGCGGGGGCAACAATGAGCAGTTCTTC. This codes for CAISESMASGGNNEQFF.

This chain connects TRBV5-1 to TRBJ2-3; TRBD1 might be the D (5 bases). The length of the CDR3 is 15 residues. Germline loops: CDR1 SGHRS, CDR2 YFSETQ. The V gene lost 4 bases and the J gene lost 3 bases, with 15 bases spanning the gap. CDR3 sequence (DNA): TGCGCCAGCAGCAAGCAGGGAACTGGGACAGATACGCAGTATTTT. Translating gives CASSKQGTGTDTQYF.

The chain is built from TRBV29-1 and TRBJ2-5; D might be TRBD2 (6 bases). The CDR3 length is 15 residues. V was trimmed by 4 bases and J by 5 bases, leaving 20 bases between them. Germline V gene data show CDR1 as SQVTM and CDR2 as ANQGSEA. CDR3 DNA sequence: TGCAGCGTTGGCGGAGAGGCTAGCGTGGTGGAGACCCAGTACTTC. This translates into CSVGGEASVVETQYF.

This clonotype was counted a few times. V usage is TRBV29-1 and J usage is TRBJ1-2; tentatively, D is TRBD1 (6 bases). The CDR3 is 13 amino acids. With 0 bases removed from V and 7 bases from J, the gap between germline ends came to 12 bases. In germline, CDR1 is SQVTM, CDR2 ANQGSEA. In DNA, the CDR3 is TGCAGCGTTGAAGATCTCTCAGGGGCTGGCTACACCTTC. It encodes CSVEDLSGAGYTF.

A few counts support this clonotype. The chain has TRBV10-3 and TRBJ1-2, with D maybe TRBD1 (6 bases). From germline, CDR1 is ENHRY and CDR2 SYGVKD. Trimming stripped 4 bases from V and 2 bases from J, with 8 bases between. There are 13 residues in the CDR3. The CDR3 DNA reads as TGTGCCATCAGTGGGGGACAAAACTATGGCTACACCTTC. Residues: CAISGGQNYGYTF.

As for this clonotype: Relative to the germline gene, one junction end is altered; a read error may explain this. This chain uses TRBV4-1 with TRBJ2-5; the match to TRBD1 covers 7 bases. The CDR3 loop spans 16 amino acids. Germline V CDR1 and CDR2: MGHRA, YSYEKL. CDR3 coding DNA: TGTGCCAGCAGCCAAGGCGGACAGGTCCTACCCAAGACCCAGTACTTC. Translating gives CASSQGGQVLPKTQYF.

This clonotype has more than one count but fewer than ten. The gene calls are TRBV4-1 and TRBJ2-1; 7 positions agree with TRBD2. Trimming at V came to 4 bases and at J to 3 bases, leaving 9 bases not matched to a gene. The CDR3 is made up of 16 amino acids. Germline V gene sequence: CDR1 MGHRA, CDR2 YSYEKL. This chain's CDR3 is CASSRFGTTIYNEQFF. The CDR3 bases are TGCGCCAGCAGCCGCTTCGGGACTACGATCTACAATGAGCAGTTCTTC.

This clonotype has a handful of counts. This rearrangement joins TRBV12-3 or TRBV12-4 to TRBJ2-7; D is perhaps TRBD1 or TRBD2 (5 bases each). TRBJ2-5 matches the DNA end more closely, so the J call is doubtful. This CDR3 has 13 amino acids. The CDR3 coding sequence is TGTGCCAGCAGTTACGGGGACGCGAAGACCCAGTACTTC. It specifies CASSYGDAKTQYF.

The chain uses TRBV3-1 and TRBJ2-5; the D call may be TRBD1 or TRBD2 (5 bases each). The J call may not be correct, given that the DNA end is closer to TRBJ2-7. The CDR3 runs to 16 residues. Germline V lookup: CDR1 LGHDT, CDR2 YNNKEL (reference sequence). CDR3 protein: CASSQGGFRDPYEQYF. The CDR3 nucleotides are TGTGCCAGCAGCCAAGGGGGCTTCCGGGACCCATACGAGCAGTACTTC.

J is TRBJ2-7 and V is TRBV4-1; the D call may be TRBD1 or TRBD2 (5 bases each). Germline lookup yields CDR1 MGHRA and CDR2 YSYEKL. Trimming shortened V by 0 bases and J by 2 bases, and 17 bases separated the two germline ends. This CDR3 spans 17 amino acids. This CDR3 reads CASSQDLVGTTPYEQYF. CDR3 DNA sequence: TGCGCCAGCAGCCAAGATCTAGTCGGGACGACCCCCTACGAGCAGTACTTC.

The rearrangement uses TRBV5-1 and TRBJ1-1; perhaps TRBD1 as D (5 bases). Trimming left V 1 base short and J 6 bases short, with 25 bases between. CDR1 is SGHRS, CDR2 YFSETQ, per germline. The CDR3 is made up of 18 amino acids. The CDR3 DNA follows: TGCGCCAGCAGCTTGAGTCGTGGGGTTTCCGTTGGGGGGGCTGAAGCTTTCTTT. Amino acids: CASSLSRGVSVGGAEAFF.

This clonotype was observed a handful of times. This chain joins TRBV29-1 and TRBJ2-5; no clear D gene. Trimming removed 7 bases from V and 2 bases from J, with 11 bases in between. Germline CDR1 is SQVTM and CDR2 is ANQGSEA. The CDR3 runs to 12 residues. For the CDR3, the DNA is TGCAGCGCCTCTCCGCGGCAAGAGACCCAGTACTTC. Translating it yields CSASPRQETQYF.